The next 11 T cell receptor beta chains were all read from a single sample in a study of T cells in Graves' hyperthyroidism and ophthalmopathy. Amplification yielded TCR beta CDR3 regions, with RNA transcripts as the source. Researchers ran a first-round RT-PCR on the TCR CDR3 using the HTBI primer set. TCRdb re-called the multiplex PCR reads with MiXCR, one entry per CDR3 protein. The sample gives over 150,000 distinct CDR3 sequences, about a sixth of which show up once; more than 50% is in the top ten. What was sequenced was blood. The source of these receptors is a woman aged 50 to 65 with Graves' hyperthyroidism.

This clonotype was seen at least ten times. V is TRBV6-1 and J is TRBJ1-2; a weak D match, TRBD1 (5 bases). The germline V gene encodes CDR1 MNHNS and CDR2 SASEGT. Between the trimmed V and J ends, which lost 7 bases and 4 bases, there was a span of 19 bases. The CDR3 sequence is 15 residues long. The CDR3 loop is CASTEGQRIIYGYTF. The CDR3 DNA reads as TGTGCCAGCACAGAGGGGCAGAGAATAATCTATGGCTACACCTTC.

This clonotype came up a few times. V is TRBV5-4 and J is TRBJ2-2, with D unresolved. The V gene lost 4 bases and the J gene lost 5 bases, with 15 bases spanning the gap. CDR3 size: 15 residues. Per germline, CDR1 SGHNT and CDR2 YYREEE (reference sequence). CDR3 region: CASSTPPDGTGELFF. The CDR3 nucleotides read TGTGCCAGCAGCACCCCCCCGGACGGGACCGGGGAGCTGTTTTTT.

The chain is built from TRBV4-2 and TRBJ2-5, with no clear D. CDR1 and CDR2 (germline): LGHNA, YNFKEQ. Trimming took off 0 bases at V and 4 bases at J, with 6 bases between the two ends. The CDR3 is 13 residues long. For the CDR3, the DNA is TGTGCCAGCAGCCAAGATGCCCCAGAGACCCAGTACTTC. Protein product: CASSQDAPETQYF.

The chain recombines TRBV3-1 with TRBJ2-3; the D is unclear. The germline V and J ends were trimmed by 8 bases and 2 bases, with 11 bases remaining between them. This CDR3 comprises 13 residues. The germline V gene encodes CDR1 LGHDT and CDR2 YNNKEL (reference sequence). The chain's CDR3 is CASRLSPTDTQYF. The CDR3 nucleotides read TGTGCCAGCCGGTTAAGCCCCACAGATACGCAGTATTTT.

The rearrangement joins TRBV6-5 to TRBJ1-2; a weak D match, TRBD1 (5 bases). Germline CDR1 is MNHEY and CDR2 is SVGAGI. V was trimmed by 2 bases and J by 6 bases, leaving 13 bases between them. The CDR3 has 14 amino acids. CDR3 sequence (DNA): TGTGCCAGCAGTTACGAGGGGAAGACCAATGGCTACACCTTC. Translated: CASSYEGKTNGYTF.

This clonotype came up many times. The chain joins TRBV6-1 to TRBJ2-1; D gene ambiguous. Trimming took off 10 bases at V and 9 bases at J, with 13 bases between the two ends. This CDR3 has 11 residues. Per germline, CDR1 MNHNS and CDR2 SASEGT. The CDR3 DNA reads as TGTGCCACCTCTTTAATGGGTGAGCAGTTCTTC. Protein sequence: CATSLMGEQFF.

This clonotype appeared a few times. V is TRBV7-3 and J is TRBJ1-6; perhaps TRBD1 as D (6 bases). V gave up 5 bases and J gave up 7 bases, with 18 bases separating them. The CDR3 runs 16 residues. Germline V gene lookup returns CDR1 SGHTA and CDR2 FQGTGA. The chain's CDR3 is CASSQLPGADNSPLHF. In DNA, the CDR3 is TGTGCCAGCAGCCAGCTGCCGGGGGCGGACAATTCACCCCTCCACTTT.

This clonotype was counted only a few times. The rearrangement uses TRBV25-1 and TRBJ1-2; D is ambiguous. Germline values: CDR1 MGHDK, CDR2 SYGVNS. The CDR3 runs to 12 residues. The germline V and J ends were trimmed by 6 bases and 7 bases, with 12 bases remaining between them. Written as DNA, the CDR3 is TGTGCCAGCAGCCCTGCGGGAGTTGGCTACACCTTC. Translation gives CASSPAGVGYTF.

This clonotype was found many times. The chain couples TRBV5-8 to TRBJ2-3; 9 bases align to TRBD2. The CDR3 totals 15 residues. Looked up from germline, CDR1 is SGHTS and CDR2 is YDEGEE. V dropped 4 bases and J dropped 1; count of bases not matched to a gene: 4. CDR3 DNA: TGTGCCAGCAGCCCGCGGACTAGCGGCACAGATACGCAGTATTTT. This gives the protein CASSPRTSGTDTQYF.

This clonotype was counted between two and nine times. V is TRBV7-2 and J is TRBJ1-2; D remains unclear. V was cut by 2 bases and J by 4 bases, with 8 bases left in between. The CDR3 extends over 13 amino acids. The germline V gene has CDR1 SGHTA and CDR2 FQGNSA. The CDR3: CASSLSVLYGYTF. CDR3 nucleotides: TGTGCCAGCAGCTTATCGGTACTCTATGGCTACACCTTC.

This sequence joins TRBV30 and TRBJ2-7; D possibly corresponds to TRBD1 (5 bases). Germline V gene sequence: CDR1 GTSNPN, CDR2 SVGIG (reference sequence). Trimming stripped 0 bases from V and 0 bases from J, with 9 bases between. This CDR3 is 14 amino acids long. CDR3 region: CAWSVQASSYEQYF. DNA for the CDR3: TGTGCCTGGAGTGTACAGGCTAGCTCCTACGAGCAGTACTTC.